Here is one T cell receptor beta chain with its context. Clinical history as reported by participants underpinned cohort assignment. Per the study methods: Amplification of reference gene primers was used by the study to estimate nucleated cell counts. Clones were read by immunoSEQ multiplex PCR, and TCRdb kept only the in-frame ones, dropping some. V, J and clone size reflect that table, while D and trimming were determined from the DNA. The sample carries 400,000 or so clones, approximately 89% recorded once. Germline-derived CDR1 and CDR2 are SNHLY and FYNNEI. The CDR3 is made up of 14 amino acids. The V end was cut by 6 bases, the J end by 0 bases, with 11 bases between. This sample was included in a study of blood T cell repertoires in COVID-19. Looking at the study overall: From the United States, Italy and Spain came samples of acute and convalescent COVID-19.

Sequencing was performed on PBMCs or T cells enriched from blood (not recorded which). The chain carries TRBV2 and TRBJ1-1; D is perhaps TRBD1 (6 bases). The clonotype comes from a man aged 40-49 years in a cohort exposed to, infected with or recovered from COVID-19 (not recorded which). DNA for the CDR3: TGTGCCAGCAGCGGACAGATTATGAACACTGAAGCTTTCTTT. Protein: CASSGQIMNTEAFF.